This paragraph covers one TCR beta chain sequence. The data stem from a study of blood T cell repertoires in COVID-19. How the authors handled the data: Reference gene primer amplification in the assay estimated nucleated cell counts. The repertoire was sequenced with immunoSEQ multiplex PCR; TCRdb's copy has only in-frame clones and lacks some. The V and J calls and clone size are taken from that table; D and trimming were inferred from the DNA. Among some 250,000 clones listed, around 82% were seen once. The V gene end was trimmed by 2 bases and the J gene end by 4 bases; junction bases not matched to a gene: 2. The CDR3 sequence is 14 residues long. CDR1 and CDR2 (germline): KGHSH, LQKENI.

The rearrangement uses TRBV18 and TRBJ2-3; 8 bases line up with TRBD1. The sample was peripheral blood. The sequence derives from a man between 50 and 59 years old with active or convalescent COVID-19. CDR3 nucleotides: TGTGCCAGCTCACCAGGACAGGGCCCAGATACGCAGTATTTT. Its protein product is CASSPGQGPDTQYF.